These 9 T cell receptor beta chains came from one sample sequenced in a study of read filtering for tumor transcriptome and immune sequencing. This library used roughly 370 ng RNA and molecular barcoded adaptors spanning alpha/delta and beta/gamma chains. Each CDR3 protein is one row after TCRdb ran MiXCR on the reads. The table records tens of thousands of distinct CDR3 sequences, roughly an eighth of them present only once. Sequences were obtained from a population of CD138-negative cells sorted from bone marrow. The receptors come from a donor at least 40 years old with multiple myeloma.

Concerning this clonotype itself: This may be a read error, as it is one base from a much larger clone. The J gene is TRBJ2-2, the V gene TRBV7-8; D is uncertain. The CDR3 spans 15 residues. Germline lookup yields CDR1 SGHVS and CDR2 FQNEAQ. DNA for the CDR3: TGTGTCAGCAGCCAGATTCTTGGGGTGACCGGGGAGCTGTTTTTT. It translates to CVSSQILGVTGELFF.

This clonotype has a count of ten or more. V usage is TRBV28 and J usage is TRBJ2-7, with 7 bases fitting TRBD1. The CDR3 is 14 amino acids. Germline CDR1 reads MDHEN; CDR2 reads SYDVKM. The V segment lost 5 bases and the J segment 2 bases; nucleotides outside the gene matches: 6. The CDR3 loop reads CASSARDSTYEQYF. As DNA, the CDR3 is TGTGCCAGCAGTGCCCGGGACAGCACCTACGAGCAGTACTTC.

This clonotype has just one count. This chain joins TRBV15 and TRBJ1-1; no definite D call. Germline CDR1 and CDR2: LNHNV and YYDKDF (reference sequence). The V end was cut by 0 bases, the J end by 3 bases, with 5 bases between. This CDR3 is built from 13 residues. The CDR3, as DNA: TGTGCCACCAGCAGAGACATGGACACTGAAGCTTTCTTT. Amino acid sequence: CATSRDMDTEAFF.

This clonotype showed up many times. The J gene is TRBJ2-2, the V gene TRBV6-6, with D hard to call. The CDR3 sequence is 14 residues long. Per germline, CDR1 MNHNY and CDR2 SVGAGI (reference sequence). The V end was cut by 7 bases, the J end by 6 bases, with 15 bases between. CDR3: CASILQSDPGELFF. As DNA, the CDR3 is TGTGCCAGCATCCTCCAGTCGGATCCCGGGGAGCTGTTTTTT.

This clonotype has at least ten counts. The rearrangement uses TRBV4-3 and TRBJ1-5; no reliable D call. The CDR3 contains 15 residues. Germline loops: CDR1 LGHNA, CDR2 YSLEER. V was cut by 0 bases and J by 5 bases, with 11 bases left in between. The CDR3, as DNA: TGCGCCAGCAGCCAAGATATAGGTGACGATCAGCCCCAGCATTTT. Amino acids: CASSQDIGDDQPQHF.

This clonotype was detected once. The CDR3 reads CASSRGGGRAYNEQFF. As DNA, the CDR3 is TGTGCCAGTAGTCGAGGCGGTGGGAGGGCCTACAATGAGCAGTTCTTC. The chain links TRBV4-2 to TRBJ2-1; the match to TRBD2 covers 7 bases. After removal of 9 bases from V and 2 bases from J, the junction contained 13 bases not matched to a gene. Germline lookup yields CDR1 LGHNA and CDR2 YNFKEQ. The CDR3 extends over 16 amino acids.

This clonotype was counted between two and nine times. Being one base from a much bigger clone, this may be a read error. The chain is built from TRBV28 and TRBJ1-5; TRBD1 agrees at 10 bases. Germline assignment: CDR1 MDHEN and CDR2 SYDVKM. The CDR3 runs to 15 residues. CDR3 sequence (DNA): TGTGCCAGCAGTCCGTCGGGACAGGGGTATCAGCCCCAGCGTTTT. Amino acids: CASSPSGQGYQPQRF.

This sequence joins TRBV5-1 and TRBJ1-1, with 8 nucleotides matching TRBD1. With V trimmed by 3 bases and J by 8 bases, 12 bases remained unmatched. This CDR3 region has 15 residues. CDR1 and CDR2 (germline): SGHRS, YFSETQ. The CDR3 protein is CASSSAGGRGTEAFF. The CDR3 nucleotides read TGCGCCAGCAGCTCGGCAGGGGGCCGGGGGACCGAAGCTTTCTTT.

Ten or more counts support this clonotype. The chain employs TRBV6-2 or TRBV6-3 and TRBJ1-2, with D hard to call. The CDR3 totals 13 residues. V dropped 5 bases and J dropped 5 bases, with 12 bases sitting between them. Germline values: CDR1 MNHEY, CDR2 SVGEGT. CDR3 in amino acids: CASSPTEEYGYTF. The CDR3 DNA sequence: TGTGCCAGCAGTCCGACGGAAGAATATGGCTACACCTTC.